The rows below give T cell receptor beta chains drawn from one sample of a study of blood T cells in healthy people across ages. TCRdb passed the 5' RACE reads through MiXCR, listing each CDR3 protein once. In the table there are around 500,000 distinct CDR3 sequences, 45% to 55% of which are singletons. The sequenced sample consisted of blood. These receptors originate from an elderly man in good health. Each CDR3 is given with its conserved first and last residue. The order of the fields is D gene, J gene, clone size, V gene, CDR3 DNA, CDR3 protein. The D gene is left open where the match is weak. Size tells how often a clone was seen (once, few, many) or the class of an expanded clone, and some rows leave it out.

d_call: -
j_call: TRBJ2-1
clone_size: -
v_call: TRBV7-9
cdr3_nt: TGTGCCAGCAGCTTCGGACACCCCTACAATGAGCAGTTCTTC
cdr3_aa: CASSFGHPYNEQFF

d_call: -
j_call: TRBJ2-7
clone_size: -
v_call: TRBV4-2
cdr3_nt: TGTGCCAGCAGCCAAGATTCCGCTAGCGACTACGGGCAGTACTTC
cdr3_aa: CASSQDSASDYGQYF

d_call: TRBD1
j_call: TRBJ1-2
clone_size: few
v_call: TRBV6-9
cdr3_nt: TGTGCCAGCAGGCGAGATAGGACAGGGGGCGGAAGGAATGAGGGCTACACCTTC
cdr3_aa: CASRRDRTGGGRNEGYTF

d_call: -
j_call: TRBJ1-5
clone_size: -
v_call: TRBV7-6
cdr3_nt: TGTGCCAGCAGCTTAGTCGGGTTGGATCAGCCCCAGCATTTT
cdr3_aa: CASSLVGLDQPQHF

d_call: -
j_call: TRBJ1-5
clone_size: -
v_call: TRBV9
cdr3_nt: TGTGCCAGCAGCCCCCGACAGGTTGGCCAGCCCCAGCATTTT
cdr3_aa: CASSPRQVGQPQHF

d_call: -
j_call: TRBJ2-2
clone_size: -
v_call: TRBV7-2
cdr3_nt: TGTGCCAGCAACCGGGACCTTAACACCGGGGAGCTGTTTTTT
cdr3_aa: CASNRDLNTGELFF

d_call: TRBD1
j_call: TRBJ2-6
clone_size: -
v_call: TRBV27
cdr3_nt: TGTGCCAGCAGCTTTAGGGGGACAGCACCTTCTGGGGCCAACGTCCTGACTTTC
cdr3_aa: CASSFRGTAPSGANVLTF

d_call: -
j_call: TRBJ1-6
clone_size: few
v_call: TRBV7-2
cdr3_nt: TGTGCCAGCAGCTTAGAGTCAGGGAGTGATTCACCCCTCCACTTT
cdr3_aa: CASSLESGSDSPLHF

d_call: -
j_call: TRBJ1-2
clone_size: -
v_call: TRBV27
cdr3_nt: TGTGCCAGCAGTTTATCGACGCAGGGAGACTATGGCTACACCTTC
cdr3_aa: CASSLSTQGDYGYTF

d_call: -
j_call: TRBJ2-7
clone_size: -
v_call: TRBV7-2
cdr3_nt: TGTGCCAGCAGCCGTAGTCTAGCGTCCGAGCAGTACTTC
cdr3_aa: CASSRSLASEQYF

d_call: -
j_call: TRBJ2-7
clone_size: -
v_call: TRBV7-3
cdr3_nt: TGTGCCAGCAGCTTAGCGCCTTCTAACTCCTACGAGCAGTACTTC
cdr3_aa: CASSLAPSNSYEQYF

d_call: TRBD2
j_call: TRBJ2-1
clone_size: -
v_call: TRBV7-8
cdr3_nt: TGTGCCAGCAGCTTAGTTGTTCCAGCGGGGAACAATGAGCAGTTCTTC
cdr3_aa: CASSLVVPAGNNEQFF

d_call: TRBD2
j_call: TRBJ2-5
clone_size: -
v_call: TRBV20-1
cdr3_nt: TGCAGTGCTGGGCCTAGCGGGGGGTTCACTTGGGAGACCCAGTACTTC
cdr3_aa: CSAGPSGGFTWETQYF

d_call: TRBD2
j_call: TRBJ2-3
clone_size: many
v_call: TRBV6-5
cdr3_nt: TGTGCCAGCAGAGGAGGCGGGAGGCAGACAGATACGCAGTATTTT
cdr3_aa: CASRGGGRQTDTQYF

d_call: TRBD2
j_call: TRBJ2-3
clone_size: -
v_call: TRBV7-8
cdr3_nt: TGTGCCAGCAGTTCACTAGCGGGGGGCGATACGCAGTATTTT
cdr3_aa: CASSSLAGGDTQYF

d_call: TRBD2
j_call: TRBJ2-3
clone_size: -
v_call: TRBV9
cdr3_nt: TGTGCCAGCAGCGTAGCAACTAGCGCAGATACGCAGTATTTT
cdr3_aa: CASSVATSADTQYF

d_call: TRBD2
j_call: TRBJ2-7
clone_size: -
v_call: TRBV7-2
cdr3_nt: TGTGCCAGCAGCTTAGCGGGAGGGCCAGCCTACGAGCAGTACTTC
cdr3_aa: CASSLAGGPAYEQYF

d_call: -
j_call: TRBJ2-7
clone_size: -
v_call: TRBV12-3/TRBV12-4
cdr3_nt: TGTGCCAGCAGTCCAAGACTGGGGGCCTACGAGCAGTACTTC
cdr3_aa: CASSPRLGAYEQYF

d_call: -
j_call: TRBJ2-2
clone_size: -
v_call: TRBV20-1
cdr3_nt: TGCAGTGTTCATCGAGTTGCCGGGGAGCTGTTTTTT
cdr3_aa: CSVHRVAGELFF

d_call: TRBD2
j_call: TRBJ2-3
clone_size: few
v_call: TRBV6-5
cdr3_nt: TGTGCCAGCAGTCGTATAGCGGGTAGCACAGATACGCAGTATTTT
cdr3_aa: CASSRIAGSTDTQYF

d_call: -
j_call: TRBJ1-2
clone_size: -
v_call: TRBV12-3/TRBV12-4
cdr3_nt: TGTGCCAGCAGTCTGCGCACCGGGGCCTATGGCTACACCTTC
cdr3_aa: CASSLRTGAYGYTF

d_call: -
j_call: TRBJ1-1
clone_size: once
v_call: TRBV7-2
cdr3_nt: TGTGCCAGCAGCTTCTTCGGTAGGACCATTGCTTTCTTT
cdr3_aa: CASSFFGRTIAFF

d_call: -
j_call: TRBJ1-1
clone_size: -
v_call: TRBV6-6
cdr3_nt: TGTGCCAGCAGTTACGCGACGGAAGAAGCTTTCTTT
cdr3_aa: CASSYATEEAFF

d_call: TRBD2
j_call: TRBJ2-3
clone_size: -
v_call: TRBV4-1
cdr3_nt: TGCGCCAGCAGCCCTCGGAAGGGACTAGCGGGGCGGCTGACAGATACGCAGTATTTT
cdr3_aa: CASSPRKGLAGRLTDTQYF

d_call: -
j_call: TRBJ1-6
clone_size: -
v_call: TRBV6-6
cdr3_nt: TGTGCCAGCAGAAAACAAGGAAGGGAATCACCCCTCCACTTT
cdr3_aa: CASRKQGRESPLHF

d_call: TRBD1
j_call: TRBJ1-2
clone_size: few
v_call: TRBV20-1
cdr3_nt: TGCAGTGCCCCGACAGGGAGCTATGGCTACACCTTC
cdr3_aa: CSAPTGSYGYTF